This paragraph covers one T cell receptor beta chain sequence. One end of the junction fails to match germline, which may point to a read error. This sample stems from a study of neurological immune-mediated disorders. The V gene's germline CDR1 is SSHAT and CDR2 FNYEAQ (reference sequence). The length of the CDR3 is 15 residues. One entry per CDR3 protein, called by TCRdb with MiXCR from the 5' RACE reads. The sample lists tens of thousands of distinct CDR3 sequences; about 4.4% were seen once. Volunteers from a blood bank in Maryland, USA, made up the healthy controls. This clonotype originated in a man aged 18 to 29 in good health. The chain joins TRBV7-7 to TRBJ2-5, with D perhaps matching TRBD2 (6 bases). The specimen was CD4+ T cells from blood. The CDR3 DNA sequence: TGTGCTAGCAGCGCTACCGGGACTCAGACGGAGACCCAGTACTTC. Its protein is CASSATGTQTETQYF.